Presented here are 14 T cell receptor beta chains from one specimen sequenced in a study of CD8 T cells in Susac syndrome (dated by TCRdb to about 2019). Libraries were prepared through the immunoSEQ multiplex PCR assay. RNA was extracted with the RNeasy kit and about 0.5 to 1 ug was reverse transcribed using random hexamers. The public reads were run again by TCRdb, first through fastp at Q25 and then through MiXCR, and only productive beta chains were kept. Rows merge per CDR3 protein into single entries with the most common DNA and genes. Recorded for this sample are approximately 120,000 distinct CDR3 sequences; around 96% of them occurred a single time. The ten largest clonotypes hold about 0.2% of the sample. The sample was CD8+ T cells from PBMCs. The receptors shown here come from a human donor with Susac syndrome.

The V and J genes are TRBV4-2 and TRBJ1-4, with 8 bases matching TRBD1. Germline assignment: CDR1 LGHNA and CDR2 YNFKEQ. The V gene end was trimmed by 1 base and the J gene end by 7 bases; junction bases not matched to a gene: 14. CDR3 length equals 18 residues. CDR3 region: CASSQVQTQGALGEKLFF. The DNA of the CDR3 is TGTGCCAGCAGCCAAGTCCAGACCCAGGGGGCACTAGGTGAAAAACTGTTTTTT.

The chain links TRBV20-1 to TRBJ1-2; D unclear. Trimming removed 2 bases from V and 3 bases from J, with 7 bases in between. This CDR3 spans 12 amino acids. Germline V CDR1 and CDR2: DFQATT, SNEGSKA (reference sequence). The CDR3 DNA is TGCAGTGCTAGACTTTCTGACTATGGCTACACCTTC. Amino acid sequence: CSARLSDYGYTF.

The rearrangement links TRBV29-1 to TRBJ2-6, with a weak D call TRBD1 (7 bases). Trimming left V 7 bases short and J 4 bases short, with 20 bases between. Germline V gives CDR1 SQVTM, CDR2 ANQGSEA. This CDR3 spans 16 amino acids. The CDR3 sequence is CSARVEGAGGANVLTF. For the CDR3, the DNA is TGCAGCGCTCGGGTGGAGGGGGCTGGCGGGGCCAACGTCCTGACTTTC.

The J gene is TRBJ1-2, the V gene TRBV9, with D possibly matching TRBD1 (5 bases). Germline assignment: CDR1 SGDLS and CDR2 YYNGEE. The CDR3 consists of 15 residues. V lost 0 bases, J lost 0 bases, and 9 bases lay in between. The DNA of the CDR3 is TGTGCCAGCAGCGTAGGACAGACAGCTAACTATGGCTACACCTTC. This codes for CASSVGQTANYGYTF.

The CDR3 bases are TGTGCCAGCAGCTTAGGGGGGTATGAGCAGTTCTTC. It codes for CASSLGGYEQFF. The chain recombines TRBV7-9 with TRBJ2-1, with D tentatively TRBD1 or TRBD2 (5 bases each). Trimming pared 1 base from V and 8 bases from J, leaving 6 bases between. Germline V lookup: CDR1 SEHNR, CDR2 FQNEAQ (reference sequence). The CDR3 is 12 residues long.

This chain links TRBV5-4 with TRBJ2-7; possibly TRBD1 or TRBD2 for D (5 bases each). This CDR3 region has 13 residues. Germline V lookup: CDR1 SGHNT, CDR2 YYREEE (reference sequence). Trimming left V 5 bases short and J 2 bases short, with 11 bases between. CDR3 in DNA: TGTGCCAGCAGGGGGGAGTCCCCCTACGAGCAGTACTTC. Its protein is CASRGESPYEQYF.

The CDR3 DNA sequence: TGTGCCAGCAGCTCCTTCGGGGGGGGAGAGACCCAGTACTTC. Translated: CASSSFGGGETQYF. The chain couples TRBV7-3 to TRBJ2-5, with 8 bases fitting TRBD2. The CDR3 runs 14 residues. CDR1 and CDR2 (germline): SGHTA, FQGTGA. The junction had 5 bases not matched to a gene; V was cut back by 4 bases and J by 4 bases.

V and J are TRBV13 and TRBJ2-7, with TRBD1 matching 7 bases. Germline CDR1 and CDR2: PRHDT and FYEKMQ (reference sequence). The V gene end was trimmed by 3 bases and the J gene end by 4 bases; junction bases not matched to a gene: 6. The CDR3 extends over 14 amino acids. CDR3 DNA sequence: TGTGCCAGCAGCTTTGAGGACAGGCGGTACGAGCAGTACTTC. Protein product: CASSFEDRRYEQYF.

This chain connects TRBV4-2 to TRBJ2-2; D is uncertain. CDR3 length: 15 residues. V was clipped by 3 bases and J by 6 bases, with 14 bases between them. Germline V gene data show CDR1 as LGHNA and CDR2 as YNFKEQ. CDR3 bases: TGTGCCAGCAGCCATGAGGAGAGTTCTCCCGGGGAGCTGTTTTTT. Translated: CASSHEESSPGELFF.

The chain combines TRBV9 with TRBJ2-5; D is perhaps TRBD1 or TRBD2 (5 bases each). The V and J ends lost 3 bases and 3 bases respectively, with 9 bases between them. CDR3 length: 13 amino acids. CDR1 is SGDLS, CDR2 YYNGEE, per germline. Here the CDR3 DNA reads TGTGCCAGCAGCGACCGGGACGAAGAGACCCAGTACTTC. Its translation is CASSDRDEETQYF.

The chain has TRBV27 and TRBJ1-2, with D possibly TRBD1 on 5 matching bases. The CDR3 is made up of 13 amino acids. V lost 8 bases and J 4 bases, leaving 14 bases between the germline ends. Germline-derived CDR1 and CDR2 are MNHEY and SMNVEV (reference sequence). The CDR3 coding sequence is TGTGCCAGCCGTTATGGGACGTCCTATGGCTACACCTTC. As protein: CASRYGTSYGYTF.

The chain uses TRBV7-9 and TRBJ2-5, with D possibly matching TRBD2 (5 bases). The V end lost 1 base, the J end lost 4 bases, and 7 bases lay between the germline ends. Germline values: CDR1 SEHNR, CDR2 FQNEAQ (reference sequence). The length of the CDR3 is 13 residues. CDR3 loop: CASSLGRGETQYF. As DNA, the CDR3 is TGTGCCAGCAGCTTAGGACGGGGAGAGACCCAGTACTTC.

This chain connects TRBV20-1 to TRBJ2-1; 7 bases are a match to TRBD2. CDR3 length: 15 residues. CDR1 is DFQATT, CDR2 SNEGSKA, per germline (reference sequence). V lost 3 bases and J lost 2; bases outside the gene matches: 7. The CDR3 loop reads CSASPPSGPYNEQFF. As DNA, the CDR3 is TGCAGTGCTAGTCCGCCTAGCGGTCCCTACAATGAGCAGTTCTTC.

The CDR3 coding sequence is TGTGCCAGCAGTCCCAGCGGGGGCCATGGCTACACCTTC. Amino acid sequence: CASSPSGGHGYTF. The chain recombines TRBV12-3 or TRBV12-4 with TRBJ1-2; possible D gene TRBD1, 6 bases. V lost 5 bases and J lost 6, with 13 bases in between. This CDR3 is built from 13 residues.